The next 17 T cell receptor beta chains were all read from a single sample in a study of identical twins. TCRdb reprocessed the 5' RACE reads via MiXCR and lists one record per CDR3 protein. The sample gives about 660,000 distinct CDR3 sequences, over 8.5% of which show up once; around 0.98% is in the top ten. The same data also contributed to another study, on yellow fever vaccine responses in identical twins.

Sequences were obtained from PBMCs. The receptors shown here come from a woman aged 18-29 years in good health.

V is TRBV6-1 and J is TRBJ2-3; TRBD2 agrees at 7 bases. CDR3 length: 13 amino acids. With 9 bases clipped from V and 12 bases from J, the junction kept 15 bases outside the gene matches. CDR1 is MNHNS and CDR2 is SASEGT in the germline V gene. As DNA, the CDR3 is TGTGCCAGTCCGACTAGCTCCTCAGTAGATCAGTATTTT. Its protein product is CASPTSSSVDQYF.

The table lists this clonotype with many counts. The chain carries TRBV12-5 and TRBJ2-3, with TRBD1 identical over 7 bases. This CDR3 is built from 14 residues. The V and J ends lost 7 bases and 1 base, in that order; junction bases with no gene match: 5. CDR1 and CDR2 (germline): LGHNT, FRNRAP. This CDR3 is CASAPGQGTDTQYF. The CDR3, as DNA: TGTGCTAGTGCCCCCGGACAGGGCACAGATACGCAGTATTTT.

V is TRBV7-2 and J is TRBJ2-2, with 8 bases fitting TRBD1. This CDR3 contains 16 residues. Germline trimming cut 4 bases from V and 2 bases from J; bases unmatched to any gene: 6. Germline loops: CDR1 SGHTA, CDR2 FQGNSA. CDR3 region: CASSSRGQGNTGELFF. The CDR3 DNA is TGTGCCAGCAGCTCGCGAGGACAGGGTAACACCGGGGAGCTGTTTTTT. Variable domain in full (rest from reference TRBV7-2 and TRBJ2-2): GAGVSQSPSNKVTEKGKDVELRCDPISGHTALYWYRQSLGQGLEFLIYFQGNSAPDKSGLPSDRFSAERTGGSVSTLTIQRTQQEDSAVYLCASSSRGQGNTGELFFGEGSRLTVL.

The chain uses TRBV28 and TRBJ1-5, with D maybe TRBD1 (6 bases). This CDR3 has 15 residues. Germline V gene lookup returns CDR1 MDHEN and CDR2 SYDVKM. With 1 base removed from V and 7 bases from J, the gap between germline ends came to 14 bases. The CDR3 DNA is TGTGCCAGCAGTTTATATTCGGGGGCAGGACAGCCCCAGCATTTT. Translated: CASSLYSGAGQPQHF. The full variable domain, completed using reference TRBV28 and TRBJ1-5, is DVKVTQSSRYLVKRTGEKVFLECVQDMDHENMFWYRQDPGLGLRLIYFSYDVKMKEKGDIPEGYSVSREKKERFSLILESASTNQTSMYLCASSLYSGAGQPQHFGDGTRLSIL.

The chain uses TRBV15 and TRBJ2-5, with TRBD2 identical over 14 bases. CDR3 size: 17 residues. Trimming at V came to 5 bases and at J to 2 bases, leaving 7 bases not matched to a gene. From germline, CDR1 is LNHNV and CDR2 YYDKDF (reference sequence). The CDR3 DNA reads TGTGCCACCAGCTTGACGACTAGCGGGAGGGGGCAAGAGACCCAGTACTTC. It is translated as CATSLTTSGRGQETQYF.

Many counts were recorded for this clonotype. This chain joins TRBV25-1 and TRBJ2-6, with no clear D. Germline-derived CDR1 and CDR2 are MGHDK and SYGVNS. The CDR3 has 12 amino acids. The V and J ends lost 7 bases and 4 bases respectively, with 5 bases between them. The CDR3: CASNSGANVLTF. The DNA for the CDR3 is TGTGCCAGCAATTCCGGGGCCAACGTCCTGACTTTC.

This clonotype was detected a few times. The chain uses TRBV5-1 and TRBJ2-3, with D tentatively TRBD2 (5 bases). Germline-derived CDR1 and CDR2 are SGHRS and YFSETQ. V lost 5 bases and J 4 bases, leaving 20 bases between the germline ends. The CDR3 extends over 16 amino acids. Written as DNA, the CDR3 is TGCGCCAGCAGACCCGATAGTGCCCCCGGGGCAGATACGCAGTATTTT. This codes for CASRPDSAPGADTQYF.

This clonotype was seen at least ten times. The chain carries TRBV11-2 and TRBJ2-7; 7 bases align to TRBD1. The CDR3 runs to 14 residues. The germline CDR1 and CDR2 sequences are SGHAT and FQNNGV. Germline trimming cut 3 bases from V and 0 bases from J; bases unmatched to any gene: 2. DNA of the CDR3: TGTGCCAGCAGCTTCCCAGGGGGCTCCTACGAGCAGTACTTC. Translated, it gives CASSFPGGSYEQYF.

This chain uses TRBV20-1 with TRBJ2-3; D is ambiguous. This CDR3 has 13 amino acids. Germline CDR1 and CDR2: DFQATT and SNEGSKA (reference sequence). Between the trimmed V and J ends, which lost 0 bases and 4 bases, there was a span of 8 bases. CDR3 region: CSAREGSPDTQYF. The CDR3 DNA sequence: TGCAGTGCTAGAGAAGGCAGTCCAGATACGCAGTATTTT.

The rearrangement joins TRBV14 to TRBJ2-2; D gene uncertain. Germline CDR1 reads SGHDN; CDR2 reads FVKESK. There are 16 residues in the CDR3. V was clipped by 4 bases and J by 0 bases, with 12 bases between them. The CDR3 sequence is CASSPRRATNTGELFF. The CDR3 nucleotides are TGTGCCAGCAGCCCCCGTCGGGCAACGAACACCGGGGAGCTGTTTTTT.

This chain joins TRBV4-3 and TRBJ2-2; 9 bases line up with TRBD1. V shed 0 bases, J shed 6 bases, and the junction held 5 bases outside the gene matches. The CDR3 consists of 16 residues. CDR1 and CDR2 (germline): LGHNA, YSLEER. The CDR3 is CASSQDLGQGPGELFF. For the CDR3, the DNA is TGCGCCAGCAGCCAAGATCTCGGACAGGGGCCCGGGGAGCTGTTTTTT.

The J gene is TRBJ2-7, the V gene TRBV21-1; the D call TRBD1 from the table was never checked on the DNA. TRBV21-1 is designated a pseudogene. The CDR3 spans 17 residues. The CDR3 sequence: CASPRQGRPLASYEQYF. The CDR3 DNA follows: TGTGCCAGCCCCAGACAGGGTCGACCCCTAGCCTCCTACGAGCAGTACTTC.

The table lists this clonotype with a few counts. The chain has TRBV10-1 and TRBJ2-7, with TRBD2 matching over 10 bases. The V gene end was trimmed by 4 bases and the J gene end by 7 bases; junction bases not matched to a gene: 13. The CDR3 is 16 amino acids. Germline lookup yields CDR1 WNHNN and CDR2 SYGVQD (reference sequence). The CDR3 loop is CASSGDSGRPFGEQYF. The CDR3, as DNA: TGCGCCAGCAGTGGTGATAGCGGGAGGCCGTTCGGGGAGCAGTACTTC.

This clonotype came up many times. The CDR3 loop reads CSARKSGHRNSYEQYF. The CDR3 bases are TGCAGTGCTAGAAAATCGGGACACAGAAACTCCTACGAGCAGTACTTC. This chain joins TRBV20-1 and TRBJ2-7; D might be TRBD1 (6 bases). The length of the CDR3 is 16 residues. V lost 2 bases, J lost 0 bases, and 17 bases lay in between. Germline assignment: CDR1 DFQATT and CDR2 SNEGSKA (reference sequence).

In its sample, this clonotype was seen many times. The chain joins TRBV29-1 to TRBJ2-7, with TRBD1 identical over 8 bases. The CDR3 is made up of 12 amino acids. CDR1 and CDR2 (germline): SQVTM, ANQGSEA. V shed 8 bases and J 4 bases; nucleotides not matched to a gene: 7. The CDR3, as DNA: TGCAGCACGACGGACAGGGAGTACGAGCAGTACTTC. Translated: CSTTDREYEQYF.

V is TRBV12-3 or TRBV12-4 and J is TRBJ2-7, with TRBD2 as a possible D gene (6 bases). This CDR3 comprises 14 residues. With 7 bases removed from V and 9 bases from J, the gap between germline ends came to 22 bases. CDR3 in DNA: TGTGCCAGCACCCCCACGGCGGGGAACCAACGGCAGTACTTC. Protein sequence: CASTPTAGNQRQYF.

This clonotype was counted only a few times. CDR3 residues: CASSYSPGQGVAEQYF. CDR3 nucleotides: TGTGCCAGCAGTTACTCACCGGGACAGGGAGTAGCCGAGCAGTACTTC. This rearrangement joins TRBV6-5 to TRBJ2-7; 9 bases fit TRBD1. The J segment lost 6 bases and the V segment lost 0 bases, leaving 9 bases of the junction unmatched. CDR3 length: 16 amino acids. Germline CDR1 and CDR2: MNHEY and SVGAGI.